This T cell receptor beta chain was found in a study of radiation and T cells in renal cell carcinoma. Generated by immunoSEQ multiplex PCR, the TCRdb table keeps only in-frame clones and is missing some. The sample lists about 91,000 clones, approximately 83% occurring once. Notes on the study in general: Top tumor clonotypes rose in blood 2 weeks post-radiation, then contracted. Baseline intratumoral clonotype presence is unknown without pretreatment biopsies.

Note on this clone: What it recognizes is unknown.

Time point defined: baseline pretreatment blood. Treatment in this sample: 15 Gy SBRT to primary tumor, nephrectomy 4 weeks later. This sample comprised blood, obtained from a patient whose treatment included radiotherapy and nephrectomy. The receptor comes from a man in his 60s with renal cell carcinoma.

The CDR3, as DNA: TGTGCTAGTGGTCCGGGGGGCAGCACAGATACGCAGTATTTT. Translated, it gives CASGPGGSTDTQYF. The genes are TRBV12-5 and TRBJ2-3; tentatively, D is TRBD2 (7 bases). CDR1 is LGHNT and CDR2 is FRNRAP in the germline V gene. The CDR3 sequence is 14 residues long. Between the trimmed V and J ends, which lost 5 bases and 0 bases, there was a span of 9 bases. Using reference TRBV12-5 and TRBJ2-3 for the parts outside the CDR3, the full variable domain is DARVTQTPRHKVTEMGQEVTMRCQPILGHNTVFWYRQTMMQGLELLAYFRNRAPLDDSGMPKDRFSAEMPDATLATLKIQPSEPRDSAVYFCASGPGGSTDTQYFGPGTRLTVL.